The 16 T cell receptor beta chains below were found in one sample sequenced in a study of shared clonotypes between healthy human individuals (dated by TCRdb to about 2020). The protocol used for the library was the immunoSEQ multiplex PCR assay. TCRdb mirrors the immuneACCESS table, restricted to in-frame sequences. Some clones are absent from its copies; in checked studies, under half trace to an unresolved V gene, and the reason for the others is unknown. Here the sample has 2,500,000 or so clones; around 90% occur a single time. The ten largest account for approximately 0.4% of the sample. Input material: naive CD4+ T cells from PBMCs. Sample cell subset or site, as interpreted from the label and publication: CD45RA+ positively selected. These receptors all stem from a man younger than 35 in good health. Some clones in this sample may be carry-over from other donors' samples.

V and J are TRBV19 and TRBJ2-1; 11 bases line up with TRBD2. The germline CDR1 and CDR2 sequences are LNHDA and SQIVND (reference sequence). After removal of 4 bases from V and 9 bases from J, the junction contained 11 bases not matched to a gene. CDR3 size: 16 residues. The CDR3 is CASSTILAGETSEQFF. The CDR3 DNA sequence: TGTGCCAGTAGTACTATACTAGCGGGAGAAACTAGTGAGCAGTTCTTC.

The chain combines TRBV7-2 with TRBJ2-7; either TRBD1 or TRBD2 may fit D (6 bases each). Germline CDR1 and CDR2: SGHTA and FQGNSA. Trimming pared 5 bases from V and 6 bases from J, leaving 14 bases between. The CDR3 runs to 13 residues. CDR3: CASSGGLAREQYF. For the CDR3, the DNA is TGTGCCAGCAGCGGGGGGCTAGCCCGCGAGCAGTACTTC.

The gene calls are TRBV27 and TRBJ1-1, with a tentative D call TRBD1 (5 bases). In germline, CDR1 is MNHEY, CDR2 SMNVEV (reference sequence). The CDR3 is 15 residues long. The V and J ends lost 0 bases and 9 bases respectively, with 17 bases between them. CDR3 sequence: CASSLSGPRAGKAFF. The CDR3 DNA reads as TGTGCCAGCAGTTTATCCGGCCCCAGGGCTGGTAAAGCTTTCTTT.

The CDR3 DNA sequence: TGTGCCAGCAGTTTGGGGCGGGACTATGGCTACACCTTC. This codes for CASSLGRDYGYTF. This sequence joins TRBV27 and TRBJ1-2, with D perhaps TRBD1 (5 bases). V lost 3 bases and J 3 bases, leaving 8 bases between the germline ends. Germline V gives CDR1 MNHEY, CDR2 SMNVEV (reference sequence). The CDR3 runs 13 residues.

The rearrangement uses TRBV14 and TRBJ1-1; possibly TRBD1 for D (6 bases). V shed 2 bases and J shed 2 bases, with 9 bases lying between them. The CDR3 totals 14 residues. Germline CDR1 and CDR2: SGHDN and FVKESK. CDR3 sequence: CASSQYGTNTEAFF. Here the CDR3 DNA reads TGTGCCAGCAGCCAATATGGGACAAACACTGAAGCTTTCTTT.

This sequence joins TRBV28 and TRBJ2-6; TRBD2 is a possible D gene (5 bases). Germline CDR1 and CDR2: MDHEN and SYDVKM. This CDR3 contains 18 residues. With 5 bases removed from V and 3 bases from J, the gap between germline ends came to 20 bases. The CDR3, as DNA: TGTGCCAGCAGTCCATATCAGCGGCCTAGTGGTGGGGCCAACGTCCTGACTTTC. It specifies CASSPYQRPSGGANVLTF.

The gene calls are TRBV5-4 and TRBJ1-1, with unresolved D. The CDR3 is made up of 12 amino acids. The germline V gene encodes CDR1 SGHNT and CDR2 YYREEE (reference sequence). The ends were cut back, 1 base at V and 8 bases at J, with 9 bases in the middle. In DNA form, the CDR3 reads TGTGCCAGCAGCTTGCTCCAGAGAGAAGCTTTCTTT. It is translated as CASSLLQREAFF. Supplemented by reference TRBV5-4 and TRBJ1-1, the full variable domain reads ETGVTQSPTHLIKTRGQQVTLRCSSQSGHNTVSWYQQALGQGPQFIFQYYREEENGRGNFPPRFSGLQFPNYSSELNVNALELDDSALYLCASSLLQREAFFGQGTRLTVV.

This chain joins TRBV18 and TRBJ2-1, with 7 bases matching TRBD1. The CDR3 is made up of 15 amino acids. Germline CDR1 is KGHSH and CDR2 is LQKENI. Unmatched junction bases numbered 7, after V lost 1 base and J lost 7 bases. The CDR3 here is CASSPQSTGTNEQFF. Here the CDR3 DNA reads TGTGCCAGCTCACCACAGTCGACAGGGACGAATGAGCAGTTCTTC.

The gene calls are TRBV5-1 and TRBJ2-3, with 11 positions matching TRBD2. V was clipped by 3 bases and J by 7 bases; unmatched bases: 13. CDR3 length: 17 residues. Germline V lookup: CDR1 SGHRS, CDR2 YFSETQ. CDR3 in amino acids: CASSWGLADLEGNTQYF. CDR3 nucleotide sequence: TGCGCCAGCAGCTGGGGACTAGCGGACCTCGAGGGGAATACGCAGTATTTT.

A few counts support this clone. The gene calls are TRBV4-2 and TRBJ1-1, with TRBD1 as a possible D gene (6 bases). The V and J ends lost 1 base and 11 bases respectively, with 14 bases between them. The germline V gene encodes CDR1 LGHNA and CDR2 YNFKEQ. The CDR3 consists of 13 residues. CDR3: CASSQVSGAMAFF. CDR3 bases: TGTGCCAGCAGCCAAGTATCGGGGGCTATGGCTTTCTTT.

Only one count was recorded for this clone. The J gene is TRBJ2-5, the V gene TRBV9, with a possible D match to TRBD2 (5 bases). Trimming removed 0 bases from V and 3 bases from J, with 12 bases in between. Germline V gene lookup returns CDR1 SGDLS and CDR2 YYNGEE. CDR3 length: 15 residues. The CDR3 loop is CASSVAAGGEETQYF. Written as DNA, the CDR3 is TGTGCCAGCAGCGTAGCGGCAGGAGGAGAAGAGACCCAGTACTTC.

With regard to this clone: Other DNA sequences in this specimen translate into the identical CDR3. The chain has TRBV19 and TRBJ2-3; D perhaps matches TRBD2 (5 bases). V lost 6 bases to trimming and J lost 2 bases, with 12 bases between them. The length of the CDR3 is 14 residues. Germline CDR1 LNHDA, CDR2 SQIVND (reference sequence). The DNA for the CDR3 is TGTGCCAGTAGGCTAGCTGGAGCCACAGATACGCAGTATTTT. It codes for CASRLAGATDTQYF.

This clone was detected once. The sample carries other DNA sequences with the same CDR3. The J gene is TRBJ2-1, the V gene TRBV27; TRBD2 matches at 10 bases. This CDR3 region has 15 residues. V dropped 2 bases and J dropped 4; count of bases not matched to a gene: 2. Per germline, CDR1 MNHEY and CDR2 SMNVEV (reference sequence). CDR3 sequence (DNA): TGTGCCAGCAGTTTAGGACTAGCGGCATACAATGAGCAGTTCTTC. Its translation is CASSLGLAAYNEQFF.

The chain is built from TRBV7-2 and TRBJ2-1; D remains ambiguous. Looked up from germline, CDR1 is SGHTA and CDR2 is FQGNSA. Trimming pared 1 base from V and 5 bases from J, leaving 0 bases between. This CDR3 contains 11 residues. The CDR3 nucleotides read TGTGCCAGCAGCTTAGACAATGAGCAGTTCTTC. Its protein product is CASSLDNEQFF.

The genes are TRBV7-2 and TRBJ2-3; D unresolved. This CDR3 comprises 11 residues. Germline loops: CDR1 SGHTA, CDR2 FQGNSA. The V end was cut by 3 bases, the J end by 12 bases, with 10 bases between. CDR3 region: CASSLQAPQYF. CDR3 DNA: TGTGCCAGCAGCTTGCAGGCGCCCCAGTATTTT.

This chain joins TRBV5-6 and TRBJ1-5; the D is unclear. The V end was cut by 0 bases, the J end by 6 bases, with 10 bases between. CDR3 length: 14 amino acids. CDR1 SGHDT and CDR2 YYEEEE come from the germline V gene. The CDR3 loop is CASSLGLTPQPQHF. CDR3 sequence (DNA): TGTGCCAGCAGCTTGGGACTGACCCCTCAGCCCCAGCATTTT.